This TCR beta chain is drawn from a study of vaccination effects on CD4 cells after COVID-19. Isolation of CD4+ T cells took place after less than twelve days of culture. BNT162b2 vaccine or mRNA-1273 vaccine was given to participants in two doses. Profiled with immunoSEQ multiplex PCR; TCRdb holds only in-frame clones, not every one. The sample yields 50,000 to 80,000 clones, more than 60% seen once. With regard to this clone: What it binds is unknown.

CDR1 and CDR2 from the germline V gene are MNHEY and SVGEGT. The CDR3 extends over 17 amino acids. J gave up 6 bases and V 0 bases, and 9 bases lay outside the gene matches. The sequence derives from a human donor who received a COVID-19 vaccine. The chain combines TRBV6-2 or TRBV6-3 with TRBJ2-2, with 8 bases matching TRBD1. The source material was CD4+ T cells from PBMCs cultured without peptide, sampled after COVID-19 vaccination. CDR3 in amino acids: CASSYSRTGPFSGELFF. The CDR3, as DNA: TGTGCCAGCAGTTACTCTAGGACAGGGCCCTTTTCCGGGGAGCTGTTTTTT.